These 24 T cell receptor beta chains came from one sample sequenced in a study of CD8 T cells in ankylosing spondylitis. TCRdb processed the 5' RACE reads anew with MiXCR; each CDR3 protein has one entry. This sample has more than 150,000 distinct CDR3 sequences, with under 15% found just once. The sample comprised blood, either unsorted or a sorted T cell fraction (not recorded which). These receptor sequences come from a female donor with ankylosing spondylitis or in good health (not recorded which).

As to this clonotype: A junction end diverges from the germline sequence, so it may reflect a read error. Here the CDR3 reads CAISESRDTGELLF. CDR3 coding DNA: TGTGCCATCAGTGAGTCCCGAGACACCGGGGAGCTGCTTTTT. The chain recombines TRBV10-3 with TRBJ2-2; D perhaps matches TRBD2 (5 bases). CDR1 is ENHRY, CDR2 SYGVKD, per germline. The CDR3 totals 14 residues.

This clonotype was seen more than once but under ten times. The chain has TRBV5-5 and TRBJ1-1, with D perhaps TRBD1 (6 bases). The length of the CDR3 is 15 residues. V lost 4 bases to trimming and J lost 2 bases, with 15 bases between them. From germline, CDR1 is SGHKS and CDR2 YYEKEE (reference sequence). This CDR3 reads CASSQTPGDNTEAFF. In nucleotides, the CDR3 is TGTGCCAGCAGCCAGACTCCAGGGGACAACACTGAAGCTTTCTTT.

This clonotype occurred many times. V and J are TRBV29-1 and TRBJ1-4, with D uncertain. Germline values: CDR1 SQVTM, CDR2 ANQGSEA. The CDR3 has 12 residues. Deletions cut 4 bases from V and 8 bases from J, with 11 bases between. This CDR3 is CSVGVSGEKLFF. CDR3 DNA: TGCAGCGTTGGGGTTAGTGGGGAAAAACTGTTTTTT.

This rearrangement joins TRBV11-3 to TRBJ2-2, with 7 bases that match TRBD2. The CDR3 consists of 14 residues. V shed 8 bases, J shed 3 bases, and the junction held 6 bases outside the gene matches. Germline loops: CDR1 SGHNT, CDR2 YENEEA. Written as DNA, the CDR3 is TGTGCCAGCGCCCGCGGGGGAGACACCGGGGAGCTGTTTTTT. It specifies CASARGGDTGELFF.

This clonotype was observed a single time. A much larger clone differs from this one at a single base, so this may be a read error. The V call is TRBV19, the J call TRBJ1-1; D is undetermined. The CDR3 has 15 residues. Germline V gives CDR1 LNHDA, CDR2 SQIVND (reference sequence). CDR3 coding DNA: TGTGCCAATAGTATGGGCACAAGCGGGTCCACTGAAGCTTTCTTT. It encodes CANSMGTSGSTEAFF.

This clonotype has at least ten counts. The V gene is TRBV6-2 or TRBV6-3, the J gene TRBJ2-7; possible D gene TRBD1, 6 bases. CDR3 length: 15 amino acids. The V gene lost 1 base and the J gene lost 0 bases, with 10 bases spanning the gap. Germline loops: CDR1 MNHEY, CDR2 SVGEGT. CDR3 sequence reads: CASSYLDSSSYEQYF. The CDR3 DNA follows: TGTGCCAGCAGTTACTTGGACAGCAGCTCCTACGAGCAGTACTTC.

This clonotype was counted only a few times. Germline and junction disagree at one end, which may indicate a read error. The chain combines TRBV7-9 with TRBJ2-5; D possibly corresponds to TRBD2 (5 bases). From germline, CDR1 is SEHNR and CDR2 FQNEAQ (reference sequence). This CDR3 spans 14 amino acids. The CDR3 region is CASTLTEGSSLRYF. The CDR3 region has the DNA TGTGCCAGCACCTTAACCGAGGGCAGCTCGTTGAGATACTTC.

The DNA of the CDR3 is TGTGCCATCAGTCCGGACTACTACGAGCAGTACTTC. It yields the protein CAISPDYYEQYF. This chain links TRBV10-3 with TRBJ2-7; D possibly corresponds to TRBD2 (6 bases). CDR1 and CDR2 from the germline V gene are ENHRY and SYGVKD. CDR3 length equals 12 residues. V was cut by 5 bases and J by 3 bases, with 8 bases left in between.

This clonotype was picked up many times. V gene TRBV27 combines with J gene TRBJ2-7; a possible D gene is TRBD2 (6 bases). Trimming took off 0 bases at V and 4 bases at J, with 22 bases between the two ends. The CDR3 consists of 18 residues. Germline CDR1 reads MNHEY; CDR2 reads SMNVEV (reference sequence). The CDR3: CASSLSSPPGLRLYEQYF. DNA for the CDR3: TGTGCCAGCAGTTTATCGAGTCCACCGGGACTTCGGTTATACGAGCAGTACTTC.

This clonotype was counted at least ten times. V and J are TRBV12-3 or TRBV12-4 and TRBJ1-1; no firm D call. The CDR3 is 14 amino acids. V lost 2 bases to trimming and J lost 0 bases, with 7 bases between them. The CDR3, as DNA: TGTGCCAGCAGTTTATCCAGGATGAACACTGAAGCTTTCTTT. Residues: CASSLSRMNTEAFF.

The sample holds a few counts of this clonotype. This chain connects TRBV11-2 to TRBJ1-1; 7 bases line up with TRBD1. Germline CDR1 is SGHAT and CDR2 is FQNNGV. The CDR3 runs 18 residues. V lost 1 base, J lost 7 bases, and 18 bases stayed unmatched. The CDR3, as DNA: TGTGCCAGCAGCTTAGTCCGGATCGAGGGGGCTGAGGCCCATGAAGCTTTCTTT. Translating it yields CASSLVRIEGAEAHEAFF.

The sample holds many counts of this clonotype. The rearrangement links TRBV6-1 to TRBJ2-7; TRBD2 matches at 7 bases. The CDR3 loop spans 14 amino acids. Germline values: CDR1 MNHNS, CDR2 SASEGT. J was trimmed by 0 bases and V by 7 bases; bases with no gene match: 6. The chain's CDR3 is CASTLGTNSYEQYF. DNA of the CDR3: TGTGCCAGCACCCTAGGGACTAACTCCTACGAGCAGTACTTC.

This clonotype was found many times. The chain uses TRBV7-9 and TRBJ2-3; TRBD1 or TRBD2 may be the D gene (5 bases each). The germline V gene has CDR1 SEHNR and CDR2 FQNEAQ (reference sequence). Trimming cost V 5 bases and J 6 bases, with 12 bases left between them. This CDR3 comprises 13 residues. The chain's CDR3 is CASSVRDVDTQYF. The CDR3, as DNA: TGTGCCAGCAGCGTCCGGGACGTCGATACGCAGTATTTT. The variable domain in full, completed from reference TRBV7-9 and TRBJ2-3, reads DTGVSQNPRHKITKRGQNVTFRCDPISEHNRLYWYRQTLGQGPEFLTYFQNEAQLEKSRLLSDRFSAERPKGSFSTLEIQRTEQGDSAMYLCASSVRDVDTQYFGPGTRLTVL.

In this sample, this clonotype turned up many times. The V gene is TRBV29-1, the J gene TRBJ1-2; D not certain. V was cut by 5 bases and J by 6 bases, with 10 bases left in between. CDR3 length equals 11 residues. Germline-derived CDR1 and CDR2 are SQVTM and ANQGSEA. The DNA for the CDR3 is TGCAGCGTTCTCCGGGGTGATGGCTACACCTTC. It codes for CSVLRGDGYTF.

Only a few counts were recorded for this clonotype. The chain is built from TRBV25-1 and TRBJ2-2, with D uncertain. The CDR3 consists of 13 residues. Germline CDR1 reads MGHDK; CDR2 reads SYGVNS. Deletions cut 5 bases from V and 7 bases from J, with 11 bases between. The CDR3 DNA reads TGTGCCAGCAGTCATCCAGGCGGCGGGGAGCTGTTTTTT. Translated: CASSHPGGGELFF.

This clonotype was seen only a few times. The V gene is TRBV7-2, the J gene TRBJ2-1; the D gene could be TRBD1 or TRBD2 (5 bases each). The CDR3 has 16 amino acids. Trimming removed 7 bases from V and 1 base from J, with 17 bases in between. The germline gives CDR1 SGHTA, CDR2 FQGNSA. The CDR3 nucleotides read TGTGCCAGCACCGGGACCTTTTCGCCTTCCTACAATGAGCAGTTCTTC. Residues: CASTGTFSPSYNEQFF.

This clonotype has at least ten counts. The chain uses TRBV4-2 and TRBJ2-1, with TRBD1 matching over 8 bases. The CDR3 contains 16 residues. CDR1 and CDR2 (germline): LGHNA, YNFKEQ. Trimming cost V 0 bases and J 8 bases; bases outside gene matches: 9. This chain's CDR3 is CASSQDTGQGSDEQFF. As DNA, the CDR3 is TGTGCCAGCAGCCAAGATACCGGACAGGGTTCCGATGAGCAGTTCTTC.

V is TRBV7-3 and J is TRBJ2-7, with TRBD1 matching over 8 bases. Germline V gives CDR1 SGHTA, CDR2 FQGTGA. V lost 5 bases, J lost 10 bases, and 10 bases stayed unmatched. CDR3 length: 13 residues. CDR3 sequence reads: CASSPDQGAKQYF. For the CDR3, the DNA is TGTGCCAGCAGCCCCGACCAGGGGGCAAAACAGTACTTC. Variable domain in full (rest from reference TRBV7-3 and TRBJ2-7): GAGVSQTPSNKVTEKGKYVELRCDPISGHTALYWYRQSLGQGPEFLIYFQGTGAADDSGLPNDRFFAVRPEGSVSTLKIQRTERGDSAVYLCASSPDQGAKQYFGPGTRLTVT.

The V call is TRBV7-2, the J call TRBJ2-1, with 10 bases fitting TRBD2. The CDR3 contains 14 residues. Germline-derived CDR1 and CDR2 are SGHTA and FQGNSA. The J segment lost 6 bases and the V segment lost 3 bases, leaving 2 bases of the junction unmatched. CDR3: CASSFWTSGNEQFF. DNA of the CDR3: TGTGCCAGCAGCTTCTGGACTAGCGGCAATGAGCAGTTCTTC.

This clonotype was counted at least ten times. The chain joins TRBV5-1 to TRBJ2-3; D remains unclear. Germline V gene sequence: CDR1 SGHRS, CDR2 YFSETQ. With 2 bases removed from V and 4 bases from J, the gap between germline ends came to 8 bases. The CDR3 covers 13 residues. CDR3 sequence: CASSFPQSDTQYF. The CDR3 DNA sequence: TGCGCCAGCAGCTTTCCCCAATCAGATACGCAGTATTTT. The variable domain in full, completed from reference TRBV5-1 and TRBJ2-3, reads KAGVTQTPRYLIKTRGQQVTLSCSPISGHRSVSWYQQTPGQGLQFLFEYFSETQRNKGNFPGRFSGRQFSNSRSEMNVSTLELGDSALYLCASSFPQSDTQYFGPGTRLTVL.

This clonotype has only a few counts. The chain combines TRBV20-1 with TRBJ2-2; 10 positions agree with TRBD2. This CDR3 region has 15 residues. Germline CDR1 and CDR2: DFQATT and SNEGSKA (reference sequence). V lost 4 bases, J lost 4 bases, and 6 bases stayed unmatched. The CDR3, as DNA: TGCAGTGCTAAACTAGCGGGAAGCGTCACCGGGGAGCTGTTTTTT. Amino acid sequence: CSAKLAGSVTGELFF.

This clonotype showed up many times. This rearrangement joins TRBV11-2 to TRBJ1-1; 7 bases map to TRBD1. The junction had 12 bases not matched to a gene; V was cut back by 6 bases and J by 2 bases. The length of the CDR3 is 16 residues. The germline gives CDR1 SGHAT, CDR2 FQNNGV. CDR3 in DNA: TGTGCCAGCAGATCTAATCGGGGACAGACAAACACTGAAGCTTTCTTT. This codes for CASRSNRGQTNTEAFF.

This clonotype was counted only a few times. The chain uses TRBV7-2 and TRBJ2-7; 10 nucleotides match TRBD2. Trimming took 10 bases from V and 4 from J; bases not matched to a gene: 13. The CDR3 is made up of 15 amino acids. Germline CDR1 SGHTA, CDR2 FQGNSA. CDR3 bases: TGTGCCACTCAACTAAAAGCGGGAGGGGGTTACGAGCAGTACTTC. It codes for CATQLKAGGGYEQYF.

On this clonotype itself: A much larger clone lies a single base off, so this may be a read error. The CDR3 loop is CVSRDFLEEDTEAFF. CDR3 nucleotides: TGTGTCAGCAGGGACTTTCTCGAAGAAGACACTGAAGCTTTCTTT. This chain uses TRBV6-1 with TRBJ1-1; tentative D call: TRBD1 (5 bases). CDR1 is MNHNS and CDR2 is SASEGT in the germline V gene. CDR3 length equals 15 residues.